The present TCR beta chain was sequenced within a study of T cell responses to AZD1222 COVID-19 vaccine. Trimming cost V 1 base and J 8 bases, with 14 bases left between them. From germline, CDR1 is LGHNA and CDR2 YSLEER. The CDR3 length is 14 residues. Of note for this clone: Its antigen is unidentified.

General study results and limits: Among those given AZD1222, only 6 or 7 were seropositive at baseline. Clonal diversity may have been underestimated in mostly white British donors. Sampling that yielded the repertoires occurred only after the peak T cell response.

The table came from immunoSEQ multiplex PCR; TCRdb's copy has only in-frame clones and leaves some out. The repertoire has around 180,000 clones, approximately 94% of them found once; the top ten carry under 2%. V and J are TRBV4-3 and TRBJ1-2; D is perhaps TRBD1 (6 bases). The input for sequencing was peripheral blood, taken 28 days after the second AZD1222 dose. This TCR came from an adult who received the AZD1222 COVID-19 vaccine. The CDR3 is CASSQGEGVVGYTF. The DNA for the CDR3 is TGCGCCAGCAGCCAAGGAGAGGGGGTGGTCGGCTACACCTTC.